The sequence of this T cell receptor beta chain was determined in a study of CXCR3-negative and CXCR3-positive naive CD8 T cells. The authors made the TRB cDNA libraries by 5' RACE using UMI labels. TCRdb derives one entry per CDR3 protein from the 5' RACE reads, leaving out DNA. This listing includes around 81,000 distinct CDR3 sequences. Study-wide findings and caveats: Fresh PBMCs were used in most assays, and CXCR3 expression partially decreased after cryopreservation. Memory CD8+ cells showed much lower diversity, while both naive subsets displayed comparably high diversity. In naive cells, CXCR3-negative and CXCR3-positive subsets had similar TRBV-TRBJ usage; memory cells differed. Naive cells positive for CXCR3 carried more hydrophobic TRB CDR3s than CXCR3-negative ones.

The CDR3 totals 18 residues. Germline CDR1 and CDR2: MDHEN and SYDVKM. As to this clonotype: The antigen remains unidentified.

V and J are TRBV28 and TRBJ2-3; checking the TCRdb D call of TRBD2 is not possible without DNA. The sequence was obtained from a human donor in good health. Some clones in this sample may be carry-over from other donors' samples. The specimen was naive CXCR3- CD8+ T cells from blood. As to subset: CD45RO-CCR7+CD27+CD95- naive CD8+ T cells lacking CXCR3 (TNR3-). The CDR3 here is CASSLNLGTSGNTDTQYF.